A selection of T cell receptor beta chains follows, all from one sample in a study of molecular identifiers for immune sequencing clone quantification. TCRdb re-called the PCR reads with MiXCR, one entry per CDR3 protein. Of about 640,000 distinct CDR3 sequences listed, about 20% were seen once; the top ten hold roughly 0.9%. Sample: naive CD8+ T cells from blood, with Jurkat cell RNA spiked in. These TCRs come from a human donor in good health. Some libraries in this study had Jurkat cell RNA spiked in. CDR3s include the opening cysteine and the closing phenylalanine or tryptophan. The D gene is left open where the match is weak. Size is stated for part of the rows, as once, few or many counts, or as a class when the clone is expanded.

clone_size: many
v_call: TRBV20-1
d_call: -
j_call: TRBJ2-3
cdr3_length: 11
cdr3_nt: TGCAGTGCTAGGGATACAGATACGCAGTATTTT
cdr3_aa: CSARDTDTQYF

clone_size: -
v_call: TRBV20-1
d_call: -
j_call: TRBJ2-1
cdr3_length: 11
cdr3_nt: TGCAGTGCTAGGGGAGTCACTGAGCAGTTCTTC
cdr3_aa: CSARGVTEQFF

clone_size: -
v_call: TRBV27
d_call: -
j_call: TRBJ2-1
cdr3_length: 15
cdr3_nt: TGTGCCAGCAGTGATGTAGCCGCTGTGGGCAATGAGCAGTTCTTC
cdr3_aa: CASSDVAAVGNEQFF

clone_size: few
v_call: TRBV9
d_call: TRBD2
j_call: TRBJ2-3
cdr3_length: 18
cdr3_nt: TGTGCCAGCAGCGAGGGCAGGACTAGCGGGACTGGCACAGATACGCAGTATTTT
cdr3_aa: CASSEGRTSGTGTDTQYF

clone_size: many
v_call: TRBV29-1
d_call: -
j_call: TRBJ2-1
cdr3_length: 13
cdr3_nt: TGCAGCGTATTAGACCCCCTCTACAATGAGCAGTTCTTC
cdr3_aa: CSVLDPLYNEQFF

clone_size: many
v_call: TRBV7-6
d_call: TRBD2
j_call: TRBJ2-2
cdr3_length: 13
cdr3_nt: TGTGCCAGCAGCCGGGGGGACACCGGGGAGCTGTTTTTT
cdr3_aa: CASSRGDTGELFF

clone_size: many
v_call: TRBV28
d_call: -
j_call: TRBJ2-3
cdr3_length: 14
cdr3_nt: TGTGCCAGCAGCAAAAGGACCCGCGGGGATACGCAGTATTTT
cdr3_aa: CASSKRTRGDTQYF

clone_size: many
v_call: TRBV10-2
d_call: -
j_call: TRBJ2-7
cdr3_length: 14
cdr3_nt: TGCGCCAGCAGTGTGGCCTCGGATCCCCACGAGCAGTACTTC
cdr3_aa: CASSVASDPHEQYF

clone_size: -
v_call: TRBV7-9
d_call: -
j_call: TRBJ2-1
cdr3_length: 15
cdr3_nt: TGTGCCAGCAGCCCACCGGGACGGAACTACAATGAGCAGTTCTTC
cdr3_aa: CASSPPGRNYNEQFF

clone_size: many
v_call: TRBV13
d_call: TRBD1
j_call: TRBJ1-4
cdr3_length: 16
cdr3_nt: TGTGCCAGCAGCTTTAGCGTGGAGACAGGGGATGAAAAACTGTTTTTT
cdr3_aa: CASSFSVETGDEKLFF

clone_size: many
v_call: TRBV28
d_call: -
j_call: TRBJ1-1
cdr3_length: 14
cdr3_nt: TGTGCCAGCAGAAGAGAGCAGGGTGTTACTGAAGCTTTCTTT
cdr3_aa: CASRREQGVTEAFF

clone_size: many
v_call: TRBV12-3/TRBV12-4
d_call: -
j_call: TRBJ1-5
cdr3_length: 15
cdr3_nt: TGTGCCAGCAGTTTATCTTCAGTGGGCCGGCAGCCCCAGCATTTT
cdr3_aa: CASSLSSVGRQPQHF

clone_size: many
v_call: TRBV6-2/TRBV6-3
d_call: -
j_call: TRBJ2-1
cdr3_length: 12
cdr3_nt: TGTGCCAGCAGTTATGTTGGGAATGAGCAGTTCTTC
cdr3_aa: CASSYVGNEQFF

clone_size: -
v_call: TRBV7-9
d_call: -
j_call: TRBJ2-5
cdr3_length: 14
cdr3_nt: TGTGCCAGCAGCTGGGACCCCGAGCAAGAGACCCAGTACTTC
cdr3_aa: CASSWDPEQETQYF

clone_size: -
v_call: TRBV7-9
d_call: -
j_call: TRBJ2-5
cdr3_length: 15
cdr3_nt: TGTGCCAGCAGCTTAAAATTGGAGGGGCAAGAGACCCAGTACTTC
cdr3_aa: CASSLKLEGQETQYF

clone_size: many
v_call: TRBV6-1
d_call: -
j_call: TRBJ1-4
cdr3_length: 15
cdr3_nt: TGTGCCAGCAGTGAAGACGGGTCGCCTAATGAAAAACTGTTTTTT
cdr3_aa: CASSEDGSPNEKLFF

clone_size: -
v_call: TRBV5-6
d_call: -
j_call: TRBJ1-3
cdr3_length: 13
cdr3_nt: TGTGCCAGCAGCTCTGACAGTGGAAACACCATATATTTT
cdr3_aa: CASSSDSGNTIYF

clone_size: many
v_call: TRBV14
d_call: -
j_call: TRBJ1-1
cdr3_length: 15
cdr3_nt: TGTGCCAGCAGCCGGACGGAGGATTTGAACACTGAAGCTTTCTTT
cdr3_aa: CASSRTEDLNTEAFF

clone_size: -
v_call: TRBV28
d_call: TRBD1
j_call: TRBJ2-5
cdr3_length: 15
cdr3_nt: TGTGCCAGCAGTTATCCGGGACAGCGCCAAGAGACCCAGTACTTC
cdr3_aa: CASSYPGQRQETQYF

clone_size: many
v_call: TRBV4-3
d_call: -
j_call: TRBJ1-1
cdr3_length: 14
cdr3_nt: TGCGCCAGCAGCCAGGAGACAGGGAACACTGAAGCTTTCTTT
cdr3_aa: CASSQETGNTEAFF

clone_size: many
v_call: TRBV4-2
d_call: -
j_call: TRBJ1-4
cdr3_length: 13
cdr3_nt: TGTGCCAGCAGCCTGGACAGTAATGAAAAACTGTTTTTT
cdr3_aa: CASSLDSNEKLFF

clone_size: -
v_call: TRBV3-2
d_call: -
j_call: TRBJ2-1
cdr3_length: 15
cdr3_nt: TGTGCCAGCAGCCAAGCCGCCCGGAGACTGGGGGAGCAGTTCTTC
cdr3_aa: CASSQAARRLGEQFF

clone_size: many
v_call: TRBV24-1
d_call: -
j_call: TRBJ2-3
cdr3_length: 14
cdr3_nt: TGTGCCACCAGTGATGGGGCCATCACAGATACGCAGTATTTT
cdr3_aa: CATSDGAITDTQYF

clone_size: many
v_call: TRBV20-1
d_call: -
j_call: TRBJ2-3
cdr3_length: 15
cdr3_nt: TGCAGTGCTAGATTGTCTAGCATAGGATCAGATACGCAGTATTTT
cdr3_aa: CSARLSSIGSDTQYF

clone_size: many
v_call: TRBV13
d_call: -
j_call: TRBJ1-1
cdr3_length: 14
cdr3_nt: TGTGCCAGCAGCTTAGCGGGGCGACCGACTGAAGCTTTCTTT
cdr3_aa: CASSLAGRPTEAFF

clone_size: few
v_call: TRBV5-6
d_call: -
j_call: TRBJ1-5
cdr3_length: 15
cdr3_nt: TGTGCCAGCAGCTTGGCCTCGGCGGGCAATCAGCCCCAGCATTTT
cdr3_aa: CASSLASAGNQPQHF

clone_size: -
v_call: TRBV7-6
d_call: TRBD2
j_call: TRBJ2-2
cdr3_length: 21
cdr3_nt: TGTGCCAGCAGCTCTCCCCCTACAGGACTAGCGGGGGTGCCGTGGACCGGGGAGCTGTTTTTT
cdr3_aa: CASSSPPTGLAGVPWTGELFF

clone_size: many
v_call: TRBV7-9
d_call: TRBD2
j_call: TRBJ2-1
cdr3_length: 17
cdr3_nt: TGTGCCAGCAGCTTAGTGCTAGCGGGAGGGCCGCACAATGAGCAGTTCTTC
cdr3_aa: CASSLVLAGGPHNEQFF

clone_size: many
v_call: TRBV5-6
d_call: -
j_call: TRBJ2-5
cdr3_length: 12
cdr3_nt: TGTGCCAGCAGCTTGACCAAAGAGACCCAGTACTTC
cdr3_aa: CASSLTKETQYF

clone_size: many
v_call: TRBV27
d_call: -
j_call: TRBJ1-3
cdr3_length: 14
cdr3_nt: TGTGCCAGCAGTTTCGGAGGGAGCGGAAACACCATATATTTT
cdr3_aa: CASSFGGSGNTIYF

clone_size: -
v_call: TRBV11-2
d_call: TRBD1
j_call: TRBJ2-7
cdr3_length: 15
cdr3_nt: TGTGCCAGCAGTTTAAATTTGGGACAGACCTACGAGCAGTACTTC
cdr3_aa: CASSLNLGQTYEQYF

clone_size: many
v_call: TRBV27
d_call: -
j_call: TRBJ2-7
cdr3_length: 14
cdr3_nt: TGTGCCAGCAGCCCCGGAGCAACCCAGGACGAGCAGTACTTC
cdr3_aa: CASSPGATQDEQYF